This T cell receptor (beta chain) derives from a study of vaccination and CD4 T cells after COVID-19. The Oncomine TCR Beta short-read assay was applied to DNA of cultured CD4+ T cells. One entry per CDR3 protein results from TCRdb running MiXCR on the PCR reads. Seen here are roughly 4,400 distinct CDR3 sequences, 48% observed once, and the top ten hold roughly 19%. Specified treatment: roughly 11-day PBMC culture with coronavirus spike peptide pools or control peptides (ViraFEST assay). This clonotype was recorded a few times. What it binds is unknown. CDR1 and CDR2 from the germline V gene are SEHNR and FQNEAQ (reference sequence). Trimming stripped 4 bases from V and 7 bases from J, with 17 bases between. The CDR3 has 16 residues.

The clonotype comes from a human donor who had recovered from COVID-19. V is TRBV7-9 and J is TRBJ1-6; the D is unclear. The sample comprised CD4+ T cells from blood, cultured in vitro. For the CDR3, the DNA is TGTGCCAGCAGCTCCAACGCCAAGATGGGGAATTCACCCCTCCACTTT. Protein product: CASSSNAKMGNSPLHF. Looking up the rest from reference TRBV7-9 and TRBJ1-6 gives the full variable domain: DTGVSQNPRHKITKRGQNVTFRCDPISEHNRLYWYRQTLGQGPEFLTYFQNEAQLEKSRLLSDRFSAERPKGSFSTLEIQRTEQGDSAMYLCASSSNAKMGNSPLHFGNGTRLTVT.